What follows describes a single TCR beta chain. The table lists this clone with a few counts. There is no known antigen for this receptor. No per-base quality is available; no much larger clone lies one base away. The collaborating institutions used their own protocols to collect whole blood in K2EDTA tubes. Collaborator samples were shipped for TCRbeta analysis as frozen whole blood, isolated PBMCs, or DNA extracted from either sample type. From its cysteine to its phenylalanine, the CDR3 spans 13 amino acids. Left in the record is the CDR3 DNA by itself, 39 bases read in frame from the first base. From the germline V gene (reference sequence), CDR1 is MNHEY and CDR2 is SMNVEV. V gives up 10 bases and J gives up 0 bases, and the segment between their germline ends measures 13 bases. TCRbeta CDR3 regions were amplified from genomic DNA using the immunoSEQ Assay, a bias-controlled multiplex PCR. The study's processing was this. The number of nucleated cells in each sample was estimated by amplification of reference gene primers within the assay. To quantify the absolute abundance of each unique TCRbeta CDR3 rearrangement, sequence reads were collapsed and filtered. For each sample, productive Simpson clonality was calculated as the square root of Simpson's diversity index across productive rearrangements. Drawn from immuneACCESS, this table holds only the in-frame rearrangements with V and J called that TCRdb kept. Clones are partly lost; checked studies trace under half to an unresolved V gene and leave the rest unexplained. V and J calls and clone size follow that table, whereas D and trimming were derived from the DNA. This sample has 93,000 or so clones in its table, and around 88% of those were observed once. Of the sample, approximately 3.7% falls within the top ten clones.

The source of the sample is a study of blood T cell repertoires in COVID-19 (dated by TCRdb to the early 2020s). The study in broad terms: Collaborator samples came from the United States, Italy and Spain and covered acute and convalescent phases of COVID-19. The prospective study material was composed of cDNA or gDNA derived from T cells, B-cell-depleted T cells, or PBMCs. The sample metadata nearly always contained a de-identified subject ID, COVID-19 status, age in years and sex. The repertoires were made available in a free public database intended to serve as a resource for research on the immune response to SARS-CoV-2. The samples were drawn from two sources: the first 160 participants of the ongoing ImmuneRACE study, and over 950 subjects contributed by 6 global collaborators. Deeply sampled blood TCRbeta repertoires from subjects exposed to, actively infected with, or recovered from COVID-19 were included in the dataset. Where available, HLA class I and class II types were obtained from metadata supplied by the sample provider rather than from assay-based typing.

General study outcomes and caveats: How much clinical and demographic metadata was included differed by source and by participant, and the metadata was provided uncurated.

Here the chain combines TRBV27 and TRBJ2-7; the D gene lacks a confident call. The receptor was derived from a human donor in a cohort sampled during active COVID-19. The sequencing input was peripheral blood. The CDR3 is CATLNPLSYEQYF. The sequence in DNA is TGTGCCACCCTTAATCCCCTCTCCTACGAGCAGTACTTC.